Below are 17 T cell receptor beta chains sequenced from a single sample in a study of blood T cell repertoires in COVID-19. Clones were read by immunoSEQ multiplex PCR, and TCRdb kept only the in-frame ones, dropping some. The sample has 350,000 to 450,000 clones, around 87% seen once. Sequencing was performed on peripheral blood. All receptors come from an older woman with COVID-19, enrolled during active disease.

The chain combines TRBV6-5 with TRBJ1-6; D not resolved. The germline V and J ends were trimmed by 6 bases and 0 bases, with 9 bases remaining between them. The CDR3 runs to 15 residues. From germline, CDR1 is MNHEY and CDR2 SVGAGI. In DNA form, the CDR3 reads TGTGCCAGCAGCGAGGAGGTCTCCTATAATTCACCCCTCCACTTT. Its protein is CASSEEVSYNSPLHF.

This clone was picked up one time. The gene calls are TRBV7-3 and TRBJ1-1; 7 nucleotides line up with TRBD1. This CDR3 has 13 residues. Germline V gene sequence: CDR1 SGHTA, CDR2 FQGTGA. Trimming at V came to 5 bases and at J to 4 bases, leaving 4 bases not matched to a gene. The CDR3 region is CASSPGTATEAFF. CDR3 nucleotide sequence: TGTGCCAGCAGCCCCGGGACAGCCACTGAAGCTTTCTTT. The full variable domain, its missing parts supplied by reference TRBV7-3 and TRBJ1-1, is GAGVSQTPSNKVTEKGKYVELRCDPISGHTALYWYRQSLGQGPEFLIYFQGTGAADDSGLPNDRFFAVRPEGSVSTLKIQRTERGDSAVYLCASSPGTATEAFFGQGTRLTVV.

V and J are TRBV6-5 and TRBJ2-7; 7 positions match TRBD1. The ends lost 0 bases at V and 6 bases at J; junction bases unmatched: 8. Germline V gene data show CDR1 as MNHEY and CDR2 as SVGAGI. The CDR3 totals 15 residues. CDR3 sequence reads: CASSYSTRGRPEQYF. CDR3 in DNA: TGTGCCAGCAGTTACTCTACTAGGGGGCGGCCCGAGCAGTACTTC.

V is TRBV28 and J is TRBJ1-2, with D hard to call. CDR1 and CDR2 from the germline V gene are MDHEN and SYDVKM. V was clipped by 6 bases and J by 4 bases, with 21 bases between them. The CDR3 has 16 residues. CDR3 loop: CASSPRSVARGYGYTF. CDR3 coding DNA: TGTGCCAGCAGCCCCCGCTCGGTAGCCCGGGGCTATGGCTACACCTTC.

The V call is TRBV6-6, the J call TRBJ1-6; TRBD1 matches at 11 bases. Germline V gives CDR1 MNHNY, CDR2 SVGAGI (reference sequence). The CDR3 consists of 17 residues. Trimming took 8 bases from V and 3 from J; bases not matched to a gene: 9. CDR3 DNA sequence: TGTGCCAGCCGTCCCGGGACAGGGGGTTTCTATAATTCACCCCTCCACTTT. This gives the protein CASRPGTGGFYNSPLHF.

The chain joins TRBV19 to TRBJ2-7; a weak D match, TRBD1 (5 bases). V shed 6 bases and J shed 3 bases, with 15 bases lying between them. This CDR3 is built from 14 residues. From germline, CDR1 is LNHDA and CDR2 SQIVND (reference sequence). The CDR3 loop reads CASSLTGGGYEQYF. The CDR3 coding sequence is TGTGCCAGTAGCCTTACAGGTGGCGGCTACGAGCAGTACTTC.

The chain employs TRBV6-5 and TRBJ1-3; D uncertain. The CDR3 covers 15 residues. The germline CDR1 and CDR2 sequences are MNHEY and SVGAGI. Trimming pared 5 bases from V and 0 bases from J, leaving 11 bases between. Here the CDR3 reads CASSPRFDSGNTIYF. The CDR3 DNA follows: TGTGCCAGCAGTCCCCGGTTTGACTCTGGAAACACCATATATTTT.

Notes on this clone: Other DNA sequences within the sample encode an identical CDR3. V and J are TRBV18 and TRBJ2-5, with D possibly being TRBD2 (5 bases). The CDR3 totals 13 residues. The germline V and J ends were trimmed by 6 bases and 5 bases, with 13 bases remaining between them. Germline V CDR1 and CDR2: KGHSH, LQKENI. Here the CDR3 DNA reads TGTGCCAGCTCCCCGCGGGCCGGCGAGACCCAGTACTTC. Translating gives CASSPRAGETQYF. The complete variable domain, with remaining parts taken from reference TRBV18 and TRBJ2-5, reads NAGVMQNPRHLVRRRGQEARLRCSPMKGHSHVYWYRQLPEEGLKFMVYLQKENIIDESGMPKERFSAEFPKEGPSILRIQQVVRGDSAAYFCASSPRAGETQYFGPGTRLLVL.

The chain carries TRBV28 and TRBJ1-2; possibly TRBD1 for D (6 bases). Germline-derived CDR1 and CDR2 are MDHEN and SYDVKM. With 4 bases removed from V and 3 bases from J, the gap between germline ends came to 12 bases. The CDR3 covers 14 residues. CDR3 sequence reads: CASSSAGDDYGYTF. The CDR3 DNA follows: TGTGCCAGCAGTTCGGCAGGGGATGACTATGGCTACACCTTC.

This sequence joins TRBV10-3 and TRBJ2-1; 8 positions match TRBD1. The CDR3 runs 13 residues. Per germline, CDR1 ENHRY and CDR2 SYGVKD. V shed 9 bases and J 4 bases; nucleotides not matched to a gene: 5. In DNA, the CDR3 is TGTGCCATAGCCGGGACAGGTTACAATGAGCAGTTCTTC. This translates into CAIAGTGYNEQFF.

This rearrangement joins TRBV5-5 to TRBJ2-1; weak D call: TRBD2 (6 bases). The V gene lost 4 bases and the J gene lost 9 bases, with 17 bases spanning the gap. CDR1 SGHKS and CDR2 YYEKEE come from the germline V gene (reference sequence). The CDR3 has 14 residues. The CDR3 protein is CASSPIRGSVEQFF. CDR3 nucleotides: TGTGCCAGCAGCCCGATTCGGGGGTCTGTTGAGCAGTTCTTC.

The chain is built from TRBV19 and TRBJ2-1; the match to TRBD1 covers 7 bases. The CDR3 contains 14 residues. Trimming took 6 bases from V and 5 from J; bases not matched to a gene: 7. Looked up from germline, CDR1 is LNHDA and CDR2 is SQIVND (reference sequence). The CDR3, as DNA: TGTGCCAGTAGGTCCGGGGACAGCAACAATGAGCAGTTCTTC. It codes for CASRSGDSNNEQFF.

Details on this clone: The identical CDR3 is also encoded by other nucleotide sequences in the sample. V and J are TRBV7-9 and TRBJ2-2; no firm D call. CDR1 SEHNR and CDR2 FQNEAQ come from the germline V gene (reference sequence). Trimming took off 3 bases at V and 5 bases at J, with 7 bases between the two ends. CDR3 length equals 13 residues. The CDR3 region is CASSFGSTGELFF. The CDR3 DNA reads TGTGCCAGCAGCTTTGGTAGTACCGGGGAGCTGTTTTTT.

This clone was recorded only once. The J gene is TRBJ2-7, the V gene TRBV2; D may be TRBD1 (6 bases). The V and J ends lost 6 bases and 0 bases respectively, with 12 bases between them. Germline assignment: CDR1 SNHLY and CDR2 FYNNEI. The CDR3 runs 14 residues. CDR3 nucleotides: TGTGCCAGCAGAGGACAGTATAGCTCCTACGAGCAGTACTTC. This encodes CASRGQYSSYEQYF.

V is TRBV10-3 and J is TRBJ1-1; D gene unclear. The V end was cut by 4 bases, the J end by 4 bases, with 7 bases between. Germline values: CDR1 ENHRY, CDR2 SYGVKD. This CDR3 is 12 amino acids long. The CDR3, as DNA: TGTGCCATCAGTGGAGTGTCCACTGAAGCTTTCTTT. It is translated as CAISGVSTEAFF.

This sequence joins TRBV28 and TRBJ2-1; D is perhaps TRBD1 (6 bases). This CDR3 has 16 amino acids. Germline CDR1 is MDHEN and CDR2 is SYDVKM. The V end was cut by 4 bases, the J end by 0 bases, with 13 bases between. The CDR3 sequence is CASSSSQGSSYNEQFF. CDR3 sequence (DNA): TGTGCCAGCAGTTCCTCCCAGGGGAGCTCCTACAATGAGCAGTTCTTC.

V gene TRBV11-2 combines with J gene TRBJ1-2, with D unclear. This CDR3 region has 12 residues. CDR1 SGHAT and CDR2 FQNNGV come from the germline V gene. The germline V and J ends were trimmed by 7 bases and 4 bases, with 10 bases remaining between them. CDR3 DNA sequence: TGTGCCAGCACCTCAGGAGGCTATGGCTACACCTTC. This translates into CASTSGGYGYTF.